This TCR beta chain was captured by sequencing in a study of cytomegalovirus exposure and HLA in healthy donors. As for this clone: Its antigen remains unknown.

Each donor was nominally healthy when sampled (though unrecorded immune exposures were likely). V lost 6 bases to trimming and J lost 0 bases, with 16 bases between them. Germline CDR1 SNHLY, CDR2 FYNNEI. CDR3 length equals 16 residues. Vbeta (60) and Jbeta (13) primers were used in the PCR. Libraries were prepared by immunoSEQ multiplex PCR; TCRdb keeps only in-frame clonotypes and omits some of them. The sample lists approximately 160,000 clones, approximately 80% occurring once. Study results and limitations: In a later analysis, the majority of CMV-associated beta chains seemingly showed HLA restriction. According to an earlier analysis, most TCR beta V segments yielded productive rearrangements about 90% or about 30% of the time.

The sequenced sample was PBMCs. The chain is built from TRBV2 and TRBJ2-3; D call uncertain. This clonotype was sampled from a man aged 25-45 years in good health and CMV-seropositive. The CDR3 is CASSLFGDPSTDTQYF. The DNA of the CDR3 is TGTGCCAGCAGCCTGTTTGGAGACCCTAGCACAGATACGCAGTATTTT.